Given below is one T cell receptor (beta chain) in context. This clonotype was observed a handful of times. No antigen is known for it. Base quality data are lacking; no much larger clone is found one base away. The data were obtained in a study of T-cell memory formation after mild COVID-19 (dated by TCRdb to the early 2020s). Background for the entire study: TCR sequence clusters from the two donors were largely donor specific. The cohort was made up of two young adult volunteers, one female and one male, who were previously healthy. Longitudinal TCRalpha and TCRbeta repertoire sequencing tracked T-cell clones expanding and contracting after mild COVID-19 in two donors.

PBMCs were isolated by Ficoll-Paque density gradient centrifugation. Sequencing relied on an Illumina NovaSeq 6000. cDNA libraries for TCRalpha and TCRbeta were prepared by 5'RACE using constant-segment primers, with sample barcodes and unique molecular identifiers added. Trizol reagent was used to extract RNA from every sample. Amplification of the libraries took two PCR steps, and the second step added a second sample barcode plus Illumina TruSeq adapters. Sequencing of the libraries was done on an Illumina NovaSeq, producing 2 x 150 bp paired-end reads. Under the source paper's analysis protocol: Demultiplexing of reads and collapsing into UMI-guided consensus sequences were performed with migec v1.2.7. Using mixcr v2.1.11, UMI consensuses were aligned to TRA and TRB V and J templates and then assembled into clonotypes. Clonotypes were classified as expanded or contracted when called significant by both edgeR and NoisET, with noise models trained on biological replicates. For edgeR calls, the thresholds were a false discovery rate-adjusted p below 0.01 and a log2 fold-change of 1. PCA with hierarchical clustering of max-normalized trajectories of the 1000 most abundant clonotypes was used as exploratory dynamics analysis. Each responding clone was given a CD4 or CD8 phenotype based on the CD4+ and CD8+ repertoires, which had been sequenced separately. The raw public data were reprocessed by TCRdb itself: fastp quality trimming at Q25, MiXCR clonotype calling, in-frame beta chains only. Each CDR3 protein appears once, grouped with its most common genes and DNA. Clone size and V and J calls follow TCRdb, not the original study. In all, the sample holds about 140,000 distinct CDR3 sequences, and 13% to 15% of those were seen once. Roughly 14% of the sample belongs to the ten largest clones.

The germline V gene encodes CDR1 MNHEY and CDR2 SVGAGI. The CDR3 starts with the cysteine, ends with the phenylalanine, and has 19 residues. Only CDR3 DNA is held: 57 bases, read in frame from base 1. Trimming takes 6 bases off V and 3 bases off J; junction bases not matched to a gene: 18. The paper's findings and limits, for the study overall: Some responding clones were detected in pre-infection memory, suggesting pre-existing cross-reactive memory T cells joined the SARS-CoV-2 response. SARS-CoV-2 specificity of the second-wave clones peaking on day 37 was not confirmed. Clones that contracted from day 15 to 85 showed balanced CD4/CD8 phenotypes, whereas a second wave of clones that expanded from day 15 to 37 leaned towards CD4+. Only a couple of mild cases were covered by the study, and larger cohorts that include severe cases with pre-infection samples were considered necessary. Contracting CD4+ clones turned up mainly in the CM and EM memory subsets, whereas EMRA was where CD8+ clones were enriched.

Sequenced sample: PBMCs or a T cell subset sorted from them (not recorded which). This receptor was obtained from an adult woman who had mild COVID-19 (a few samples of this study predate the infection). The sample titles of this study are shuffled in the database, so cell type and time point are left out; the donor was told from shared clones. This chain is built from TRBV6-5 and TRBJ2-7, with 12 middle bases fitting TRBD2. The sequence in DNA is TGTGCCAGCAGCGAACTACTAGCGGGGGGAACCCTAGAAGTCTACGAGCAGTACTTC. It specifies CASSELLAGGTLEVYEQYF.